This is a list of T cell receptor beta chains from one sample in a study of shared clonotypes between healthy human individuals. Sequencing was performed with immunoSEQ multiplex PCR; in TCRdb, only in-frame clones are kept and a portion is missing. This table has around 1.1 million clones, about 80% appearing once. The sequenced material came from memory CD4+ T cells from PBMCs. The source is a man aged 18-30 years in good health. Some clones in this sample may be carry-over from other donors' samples. Each CDR3 is given with its conserved first and last residue. The size of a clone is reported for some rows only, either as once, few or many, or as a class for expanded clones.

>-|TRBJ1-5|TRBV19
CASSIEGYQPQHF
>-|TRBJ2-3|TRBV6-1
CASRDKDTQYF
>once|TRBJ1-5|TRBV25-1
CASSESRGKSNQPQHF
>few|TRBJ2-3|TRBV29-1
CSVEGGRVTDTQYF
>few|TRBJ1-4|TRBV6-5
CASHQPGHNEKLFF
>-|TRBJ2-5|TRBV7-2
CASSRGLAGMGETQYF
>-|TRBJ2-1|TRBV27
CASSRTGADEQFF
>many|TRBJ1-4|TRBV2
CASSGRGNEKLFF
>-|TRBJ2-2|TRBV7-3
CASSSGGQGNTGELFF
>few|TRBJ1-5|TRBV2
CASAGDSNQPQHF
>-|TRBJ2-2|TRBV30
CAKEEVAGGTGELFF
>once|TRBJ1-1|TRBV2
CASSEGDSTLNTEAFF
>-|TRBJ2-5|TRBV7-9
CASSNLGRTYQETQYF
>-|TRBJ2-1|TRBV18
CASSPRSGLLDRGRNEQFF
>many|TRBJ2-7|TRBV28
CASSAPGQAAYEQYF
>-|TRBJ2-1|TRBV14
CASSPVRDNEQFF
>once|TRBJ2-3|TRBV2
CASTRVVWDTQYF
>-|TRBJ2-1|TRBV9
CASSVGTRYNEQFF
>-|TRBJ2-7|TRBV7-2
CASSAGLAGVHEQYF
>-|TRBJ2-1|TRBV7-9
CASTPGTSGYNEQFF
>-|TRBJ1-5|TRBV19
CASRTGLNQPQHF
>-|TRBJ2-2|TRBV7-3
CASSLTGEGELFF
>once|-|TRBV5-1
CASSSGPYEQYF
>many|TRBJ1-2|TRBV19
CASSINGYYGYTF
>few|TRBJ2-1|TRBV7-2
CASSLDRGAYNEQFF
>-|TRBJ2-7|TRBV28
CASRLGLAGGYEQYF
>-|TRBJ2-5|TRBV7-8
CASSLAGWQEGTQYF
>-|TRBJ2-7|TRBV9
CASSVGLGSYEQYF
>few|TRBJ2-2|TRBV7-9
CASSRDILIGELFF
>-|TRBJ1-3|TRBV4-2
CASSQARLTGMRYTIYF
>-|TRBJ1-2|TRBV12-1
CASRNRGYGYTF
>once|TRBJ2-3|TRBV11-3
CASSLGSAGADTQYF
>-|-|TRBV5-6
CASRLAGGYEQYF
>-|TRBJ2-1|TRBV19
CASSKASSYNEQFF
>-|TRBJ2-7|TRBV30
CAWSLLTYEQYF
>-|TRBJ1-1|TRBV6-5
CASTSDRNTEAFF
>-|TRBJ2-7|TRBV5-4
CASSGGLAGGGYEQYF
>-|TRBJ2-1|TRBV5-1
CASSSLGANNEQFF
>-|TRBJ2-7|TRBV7-9
CASSYRLAGGDEQYF